Below, 5 T cell receptor beta chains from the same sample are listed, as sequenced in a study of T cell repertoires in cytomegalovirus infection. Their antigens are not known. From the reads, TCRdb called clonotypes with MiXCR, one entry per CDR3 protein. Here the sample spans hundreds of thousands of distinct CDR3 sequences, approximately 33% being singletons. The material sequenced was cultured PBMCs, taken from culture after CMV antigen stimulation. Receptors were obtained from a human donor in good health (CMV status not recorded). Some clones in this sample may be carry-over from other donors' samples.

This clonotype was picked up a small number of times. This sequence joins TRBV20-1 and TRBJ1-3; possibly TRBD1 for D (6 bases). The length of the CDR3 is 14 residues. Germline V lookup: CDR1 DFQATT, CDR2 SNEGSKA (reference sequence). Between the trimmed V and J ends, which lost 6 bases and 7 bases, there was a span of 19 bases. The CDR3: CSATRQDSRNTIYF. The CDR3 region has the DNA TGCAGTGCCACCCGACAGGATTCCCGGAACACCATATATTTT.

This clonotype showed up just a few times. The V call is TRBV5-1, the J call TRBJ2-7; D is tentatively TRBD1 or TRBD2 (6 bases each). Trimming stripped 3 bases from V and 0 bases from J, with 13 bases between. The CDR3 length is 15 residues. From germline, CDR1 is SGHRS and CDR2 YFSETQ. Here the CDR3 reads CASSWGAGSSYEQYF. Written as DNA, the CDR3 is TGCGCCAGCAGCTGGGGGGCAGGGAGCTCCTACGAGCAGTACTTC.

In its sample, this clonotype was seen a few times. V gene TRBV20-1 combines with J gene TRBJ1-1; 7 bases map to TRBD1. Germline V gives CDR1 DFQATT, CDR2 SNEGSKA (reference sequence). V lost 3 bases, J lost 3 bases, and 10 bases stayed unmatched. The CDR3 runs 15 residues. The CDR3 region has the DNA TGCAGTGCTAGTCGGGGACAGCATGGGGACACTGAAGCTTTCTTT. Amino acid sequence: CSASRGQHGDTEAFF.

The V and J genes are TRBV6-2 or TRBV6-3 and TRBJ1-5; D ambiguous. Trimming pared 2 bases from V and 0 bases from J, leaving 11 bases between. CDR3 length: 16 residues. The V gene's germline CDR1 is MNHEY and CDR2 SVGEGT. The CDR3 protein is CASSYRGGYSNQPQHF. CDR3 DNA sequence: TGTGCCAGCAGTTACCGAGGAGGCTATAGCAATCAGCCCCAGCATTTT.

This clonotype was seen a handful of times. The chain joins TRBV7-2 to TRBJ1-1; D gene uncertain. The CDR3 is 12 residues long. The germline V gene encodes CDR1 SGHTA and CDR2 FQGNSA. V was shortened by 3 bases and J by 8 bases, with 10 bases between the two germline ends. The CDR3 nucleotides are TGTGCCAGCAGCTTTTGGGATTTGGAAGCTTTCTTT. It codes for CASSFWDLEAFF.